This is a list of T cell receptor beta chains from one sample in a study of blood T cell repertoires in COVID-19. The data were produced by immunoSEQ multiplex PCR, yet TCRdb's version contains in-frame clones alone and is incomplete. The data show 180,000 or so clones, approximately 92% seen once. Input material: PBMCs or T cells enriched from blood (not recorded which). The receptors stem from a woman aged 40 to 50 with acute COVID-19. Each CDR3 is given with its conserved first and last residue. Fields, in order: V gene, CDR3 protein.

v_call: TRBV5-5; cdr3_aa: CASSGRLAGGNHEQYF
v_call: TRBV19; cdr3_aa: CASSIQGGNSPLHF
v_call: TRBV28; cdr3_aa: CASSLRGPGNQPQHF
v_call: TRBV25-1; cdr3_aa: CASRKREDTGELFF
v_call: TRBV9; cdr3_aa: CASSPGGRGGAGELFF
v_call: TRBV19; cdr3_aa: CASTHRGGTGELFF
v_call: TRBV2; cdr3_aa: CASSFDLPRVNEQFF
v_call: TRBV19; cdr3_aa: CASSTRTGGATNEKLFF
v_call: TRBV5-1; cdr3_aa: CASSPNLDRGTEAFF
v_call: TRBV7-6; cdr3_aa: CASSLGLANNYEQYF
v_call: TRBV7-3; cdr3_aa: CASSPSAGTGLETQYF
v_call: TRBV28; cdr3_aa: CASSHPSYGRGEQFF
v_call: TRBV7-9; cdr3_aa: CASSPVGQGYYGYTF
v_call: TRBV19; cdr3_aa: CASSARQGGVADTQYF
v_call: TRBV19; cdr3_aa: CASSIGLAGGSYTGELFF
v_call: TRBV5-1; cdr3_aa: CASSRESSLNEKLFF
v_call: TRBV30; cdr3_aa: CAWDKRGSGANVLTF
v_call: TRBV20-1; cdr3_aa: CSASQLGVGDTQYF
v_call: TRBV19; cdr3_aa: CASSASSTSTDTQYF
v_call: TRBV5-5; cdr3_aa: CASSFFGGSYEQYF
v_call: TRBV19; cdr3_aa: CASSIGLAPGYEQYF
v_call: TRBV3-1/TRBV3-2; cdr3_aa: CASSQDLRTGETQYF
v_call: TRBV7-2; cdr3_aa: CASSPRLAGEQFF
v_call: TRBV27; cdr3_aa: CASSRDRGVVETQYF
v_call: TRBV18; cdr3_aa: CASSPPGTVNEKLFF
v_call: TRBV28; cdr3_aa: CASIAQGNSNQPQHF
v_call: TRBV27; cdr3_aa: CASSLRQGLTEAFF
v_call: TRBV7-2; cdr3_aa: CASNRRAGGPWDF
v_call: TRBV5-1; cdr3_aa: CASSLEGLTAADTQYF
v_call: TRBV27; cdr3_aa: CASRPIKGDNEKLFF
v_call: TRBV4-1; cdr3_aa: CASSEIGIVTSGRATDIQYF
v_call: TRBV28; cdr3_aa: CASSLWGSGGPSSYNSPLHF
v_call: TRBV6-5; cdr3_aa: CASSYSITSGAYEQYF
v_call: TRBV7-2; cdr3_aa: CASSFVLPSLAEQFF
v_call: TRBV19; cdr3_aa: CASSDSGGASDTQYF
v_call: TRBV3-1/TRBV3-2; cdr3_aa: CASSKGLAGENEQFF
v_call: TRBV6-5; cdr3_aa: CASSYQRDVEQYF
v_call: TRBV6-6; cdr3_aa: CASSAANLNYGYTF
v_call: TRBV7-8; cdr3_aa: CASSSLESTTDTQYF
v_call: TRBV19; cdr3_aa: CASSMVAGDSYEQYF
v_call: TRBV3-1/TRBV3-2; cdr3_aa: CASSHPPVSYEQYF
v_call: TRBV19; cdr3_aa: CASRRTAEGSGNTIYF
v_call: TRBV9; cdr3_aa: CASSVEVGANTGELFF
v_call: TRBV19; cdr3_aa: CASSPGTGGYEQYF
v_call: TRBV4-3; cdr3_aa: CASSQGLAGADFVTGELFF
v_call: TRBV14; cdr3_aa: CASSHLSYEQYF
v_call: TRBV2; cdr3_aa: CASRDSLISATNEKLFF
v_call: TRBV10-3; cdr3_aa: CAISEWTELGGEQFF
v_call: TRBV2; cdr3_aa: CASSPILADTQYF
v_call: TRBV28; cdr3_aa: CASSFEGTYEQYF
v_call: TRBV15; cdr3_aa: CATSRVGQGGNTIYF
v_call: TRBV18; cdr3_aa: CASSPPWVSDNYEQYF
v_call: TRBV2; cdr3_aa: CASSEGPLYGYTF
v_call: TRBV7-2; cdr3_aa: CASRVDWGAGELFF
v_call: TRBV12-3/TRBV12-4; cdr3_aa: CASSFYLNYGYTF